These T cell receptor beta chains were read from a single sample in a study of blood T cell repertoires in COVID-19. Sequenced by immunoSEQ multiplex PCR; TCRdb stores in-frame clones only, minus some. In the table there are about 170,000 clones, 70% to 90% of which are singletons. Sequenced input: peripheral blood. These receptors were taken from a man of 80 years or more with COVID-19, enrolled during active disease. Each CDR3 is given with its conserved first and last residue. The D gene is left open where the match is weak. Some rows have no size entry. The others give once, few or many, or a class for an expanded clone.

NA	NA	TRBV3-1/TRBV3-2	TRBJ2-3	TGTGCCAGCAGCCGGACGAGTCGTGGTCCGGGGGATACGCAGTATTTT	CASSRTSRGPGDTQYF
TRBD1	NA	TRBV11-2	TRBJ2-7	TGTGCCAGCAGCTTATCCCGGGACAGCGAGCAGTACTTC	CASSLSRDSEQYF
NA	NA	TRBV27	TRBJ1-6	TGTGCCAGCAGGTTCAGGGTGTATGATTCACCCCTCCACTTT	CASRFRVYDSPLHF
NA	NA	TRBV6-6	TRBJ2-5	TGTGCCAGCAGTTACTCGACAGGTCAAGAGACCCAGTACTTC	CASSYSTGQETQYF
TRBD1	NA	TRBV7-9	TRBJ1-1	TGTGCCAGCAGCCCCACGGGACAGCCATACACTGAAGCTTTCTTT	CASSPTGQPYTEAFF
NA	NA	TRBV7-2	TRBJ2-1	TGTGCCAGCAGCTTAGCCCGAGACTATCGCAATGAGCAGTTCTTC	CASSLARDYRNEQFF
NA	few	TRBV7-2	TRBJ1-6	TGTGCCAGCAGCTTAGACAGCCATAATTCACCCCTCCACTTT	CASSLDSHNSPLHF
NA	NA	TRBV27	TRBJ2-5	TGTGCCAGCAGTCGGTCAGGAGGCGGGACCCAGTACTTC	CASSRSGGGTQYF
TRBD1	NA	TRBV5-6	TRBJ1-1	TGTGCCAGCAGCTCCGTTAGACAGGGGTTTATGAACACTGAAGCTTTCTTT	CASSSVRQGFMNTEAFF
NA	NA	TRBV10-3	TRBJ1-5	TGTGCCACGGGACATGACAATCAGCCCCAGCATTTT	CATGHDNQPQHF
NA	NA	TRBV5-1	TRBJ1-1	TGCGCCAGCAGCCTACAGGGAGCAAGGGGGACTGAAGCTTTCTTT	CASSLQGARGTEAFF
TRBD2	NA	TRBV9	TRBJ2-7	TGTGCCAGCAGCGTAGGACTAGCGGGGGGTAGACTCTACGAGCAGTACTTC	CASSVGLAGGRLYEQYF
NA	NA	TRBV9	TRBJ1-6	TGTGCCAGCAGCGAAGCAGGGTCGTGGGGTTCACCCCTCCACTTT	CASSEAGSWGSPLHF
TRBD1	NA	TRBV5-1	TRBJ1-1	TGCGCCAGCAGCTTGGCCGGACAGGGAGGGACTGAAGCTTTCTTT	CASSLAGQGGTEAFF
TRBD1	NA	TRBV7-2	TRBJ2-1	TGTGCCAGCAGCAGTCCGGGACAGGATCACAATGAGCAGTTCTTC	CASSSPGQDHNEQFF
TRBD2	NA	TRBV18	TRBJ2-7	TGTGCCAGCTCACCCGGGACTAGCGGGGCCCTCTACGAGCAGTACTTC	CASSPGTSGALYEQYF
TRBD1	NA	TRBV10-3	TRBJ1-2	TGTGCCATCAACTCGGGACAGGGGGCGCTCGGCTACACCTTC	CAINSGQGALGYTF
TRBD1	NA	TRBV14	TRBJ2-7	TGTGCCAGCAGCGTGCCGGGACAGCGACCCTACGAGCAGTACTTC	CASSVPGQRPYEQYF
NA	NA	TRBV5-1	TRBJ1-4	TGCGCCAGCAGCTTATGGTACAGTCCTGAAAAACTGTTTTTT	CASSLWYSPEKLFF
TRBD1	once	TRBV27	TRBJ1-3	TGTGCCAGCAGTTTAACTCCCGCGGGACAGTTCTCTGGAAACACCATATATTTT	CASSLTPAGQFSGNTIYF
TRBD2	NA	TRBV7-3	TRBJ2-1	TGTGCCAGCAGCTCGAATTTAGCGGGGGGCAATGAGCAGTTCTTC	CASSSNLAGGNEQFF
TRBD1	NA	TRBV29-1	TRBJ1-2	TGCAGCGTTGTACAGGGGACAACTAACTATGGCTACACCTTC	CSVVQGTTNYGYTF
NA	once	TRBV18	TRBJ1-4	TGTGCCAGCCGGGGGGCTACTAATGAAAAACTGTTTTTT	CASRGATNEKLFF
TRBD1	NA	TRBV19	TRBJ2-6	TGTGCCAGTAACCCAGACAGGGCTGGGGCCAACGTCCTGACTTTC	CASNPDRAGANVLTF
NA	NA	TRBV19	TRBJ2-2	TGTGCCACCCCAAAGGGGCCTCACACCGGGGAGCTGTTTTTT	CATPKGPHTGELFF
TRBD1	few	TRBV30	TRBJ1-1	TGTGCCTGGACTAATCGGGACAGGGGGCGGCCTGAAGCTTTCTTT	CAWTNRDRGRPEAFF
TRBD1	NA	TRBV4-3	TRBJ1-1	TGCGCCAGCAGCCAGGAAGACAGGGGGCAAGCTTTCTTT	CASSQEDRGQAFF
NA	NA	TRBV2	TRBJ1-4	TGTGCCAGCACCATCGGTCTAACTAATGAAAAACTGTTTTTT	CASTIGLTNEKLFF
TRBD1	NA	TRBV7-9	TRBJ1-3	TGTGCCAGCAGCCCACCGGGACAGGGATCCGGAAACACCATATATTTT	CASSPPGQGSGNTIYF
NA	NA	TRBV7-3	TRBJ2-1	TGTGCCAGCAGTCTAAGGGGGGGTACCTACAATGAGCAGTTCTTC	CASSLRGGTYNEQFF
TRBD1	NA	TRBV27	TRBJ1-1	TGTGCCAGCAGTTTCGGACAGGGGGCGAGTGAAGCTTTCTTT	CASSFGQGASEAFF
NA	NA	TRBV6-5	TRBJ2-7	TGTGCCAGCAGTTATGGACATAAGGGCCGCTCCTACGAGCAGTACTTC	CASSYGHKGRSYEQYF
NA	NA	TRBV4-2	TRBJ1-4	TGTGCCAGCAGCCAAGATCCCACGGCAACTAATGAAAAACTGTTTTTT	CASSQDPTATNEKLFF
NA	NA	TRBV3-1/TRBV3-2	TRBJ2-1	TGTGCCAGCAGCCAAGCAGGTTACAATGAGCAGTTCTTC	CASSQAGYNEQFF
TRBD2	NA	TRBV28	TRBJ2-3	TGTGCCAGCAGTTTGGCGGGGGGGCCCACAGATACGCAGTATTTT	CASSLAGGPTDTQYF
NA	NA	TRBV5-1	TRBJ1-2	TGCGCCAGCAGCTTGGATGGCAGGGGCTATGGCTACACCTTC	CASSLDGRGYGYTF
NA	NA	TRBV7-2	TRBJ1-1	TGTGCCAGCAGCTTAGTCCGGTCAAACACTGAAGCTTTCTTT	CASSLVRSNTEAFF
TRBD2	NA	TRBV3-1/TRBV3-2	TRBJ2-2	TGTGCCAGCAGCCTGGGACTAGCGATCGGGGAGCTGTTTTTT	CASSLGLAIGELFF
NA	NA	TRBV7-2	TRBJ2-5	TGTGCCAGCAGCTTCCGAGGAGGGGCCCAGACCCAGTACTTC	CASSFRGGAQTQYF
TRBD1	once	TRBV5-6	TRBJ1-6	TGTGCCAGCAGCCCACTAGGACAGGGTAATTCACCCCTCCACTTT	CASSPLGQGNSPLHF
NA	NA	TRBV11-2	TRBJ2-7	TGTGCCAGCAGCTTATCAGGGTCCTACGAGCAGTACTTC	CASSLSGSYEQYF
TRBD1	NA	TRBV5-1	TRBJ2-3	TGCGCCAGCTCCCCCGGGACAGGGTTAACAGATACGCAGTATTTT	CASSPGTGLTDTQYF
NA	NA	TRBV4-1	TRBJ1-5	TGCGCCAGCAGCCAGTCGGACAGTATAAGCAATCAGCCCCAGCATTTT	CASSQSDSISNQPQHF
TRBD1	NA	TRBV4-1	TRBJ1-2	TGCGCCAGCAGCCGGGAAGATTCACAGGGGGCTGATGGCTACACCTTC	CASSREDSQGADGYTF
NA	NA	TRBV11-2	TRBJ1-2	TGTGCCAGCAGCTTAGCCCAGGCACCGAAAGGCGGCTACACCTTC	CASSLAQAPKGGYTF
NA	NA	TRBV6-1	TRBJ1-6	TGTGCCAGCAGTGAACTCGCGGGGGCAGTTTCACCCCTCCACTTT	CASSELAGAVSPLHF
TRBD1	NA	TRBV28	TRBJ2-5	TGTGCCAGCACTCCCTGGACAGGGGGCAAGGAGACCCAGTACTTC	CASTPWTGGKETQYF
TRBD1	NA	TRBV5-4	TRBJ2-7	TGTGCCAGCAGTCCCCGGGACAGGGGCACCTACGAGCAGTACTTC	CASSPRDRGTYEQYF